This TCR beta chain was identified in a study of cytomegalovirus exposure and HLA in healthy donors. Study-wide findings and caveats: In a later analysis, an Asian-associated ancestry cluster reportedly showed fewer N-insertions than the approximately 700-donor mean.

V dropped 0 bases and J dropped 8 bases, with 10 bases sitting between them. CDR1 MNHNS and CDR2 SASEGT come from the germline V gene. The CDR3 spans 13 residues. In this sample, this clone turned up many times. Antigen: not known. It was with 60 Vbeta and 13 Jbeta primers that the PCR ran. This table comes from immunoSEQ multiplex PCR, and its TCRdb copy is limited to in-frame clones, with some not included. The table includes 100,000 to 150,000 clones, more than 65% detected once. The sample consisted of PBMCs. The TCR was taken from a woman aged 55-69 years in good health and CMV-seropositive. J is TRBJ1-2 and V is TRBV6-1; D gene unclear. For the CDR3, the DNA is TGTGCCAGCAGTGAAGCGGCACAGTGGGGCTACACCTTC. Protein: CASSEAAQWGYTF.